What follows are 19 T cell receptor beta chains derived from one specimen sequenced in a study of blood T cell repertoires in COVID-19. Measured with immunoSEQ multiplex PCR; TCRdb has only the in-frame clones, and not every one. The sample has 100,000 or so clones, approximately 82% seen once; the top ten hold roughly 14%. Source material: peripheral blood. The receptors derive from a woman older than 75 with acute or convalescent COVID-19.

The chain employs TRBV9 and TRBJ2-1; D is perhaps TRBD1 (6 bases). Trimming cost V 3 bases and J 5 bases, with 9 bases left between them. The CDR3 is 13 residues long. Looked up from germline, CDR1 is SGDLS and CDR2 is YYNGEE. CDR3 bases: TGTGCCAGCAGCGCAGGACAGCACAATGAGCAGTTCTTC. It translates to CASSAGQHNEQFF.

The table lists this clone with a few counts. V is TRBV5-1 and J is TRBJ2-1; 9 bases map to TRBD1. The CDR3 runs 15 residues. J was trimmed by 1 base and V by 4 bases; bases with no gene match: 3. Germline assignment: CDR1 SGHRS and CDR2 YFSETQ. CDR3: CASSAGQGSYNEQFF. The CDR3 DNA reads TGCGCCAGCAGCGCCGGACAGGGGTCCTACAATGAGCAGTTCTTC.

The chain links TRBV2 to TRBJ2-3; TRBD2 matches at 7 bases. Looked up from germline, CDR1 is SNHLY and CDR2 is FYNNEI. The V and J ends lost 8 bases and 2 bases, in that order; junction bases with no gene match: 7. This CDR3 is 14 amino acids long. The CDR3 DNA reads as TGTGCCAGCGGCCCGGGAGGACCCACAGATACGCAGTATTTT. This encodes CASGPGGPTDTQYF.

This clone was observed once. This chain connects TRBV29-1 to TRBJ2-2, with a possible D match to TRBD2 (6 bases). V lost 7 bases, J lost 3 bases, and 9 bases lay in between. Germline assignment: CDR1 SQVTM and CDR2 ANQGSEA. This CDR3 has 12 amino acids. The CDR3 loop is CSGSGYTGELFF. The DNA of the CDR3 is TGCAGCGGTAGCGGATACACCGGGGAGCTGTTTTTT.

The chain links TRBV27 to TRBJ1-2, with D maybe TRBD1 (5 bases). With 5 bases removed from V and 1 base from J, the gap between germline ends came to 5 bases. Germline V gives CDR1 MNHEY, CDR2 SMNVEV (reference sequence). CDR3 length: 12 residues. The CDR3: CASSQGNYGYTF. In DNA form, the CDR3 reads TGTGCCAGCAGTCAGGGTAACTATGGCTACACCTTC.

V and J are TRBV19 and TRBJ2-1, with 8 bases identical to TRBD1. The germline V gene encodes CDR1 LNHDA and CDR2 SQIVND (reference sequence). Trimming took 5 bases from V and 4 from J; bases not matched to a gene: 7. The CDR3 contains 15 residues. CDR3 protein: CASSPGDRLYNEQFF. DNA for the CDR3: TGTGCCAGTAGTCCGGGGGACAGGCTATACAATGAGCAGTTCTTC.

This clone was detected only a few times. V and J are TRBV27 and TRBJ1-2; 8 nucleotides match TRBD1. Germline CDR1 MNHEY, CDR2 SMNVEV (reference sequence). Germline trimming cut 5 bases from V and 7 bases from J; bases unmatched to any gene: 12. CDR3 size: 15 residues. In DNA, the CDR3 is TGTGCCAGCAGTCCGACCATAACAGGGGGTGTTGGCTACACCTTC. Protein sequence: CASSPTITGGVGYTF.

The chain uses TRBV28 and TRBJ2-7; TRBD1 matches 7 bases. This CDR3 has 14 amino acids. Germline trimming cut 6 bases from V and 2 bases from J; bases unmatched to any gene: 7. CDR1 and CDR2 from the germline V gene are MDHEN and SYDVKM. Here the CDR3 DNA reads TGTGCCAGCAGCTCTACAGACAGGGCCTACGAGCAGTACTTC. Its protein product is CASSSTDRAYEQYF.

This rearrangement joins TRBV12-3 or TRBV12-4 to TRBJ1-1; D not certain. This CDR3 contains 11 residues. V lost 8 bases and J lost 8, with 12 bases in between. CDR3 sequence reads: CASGPPLEAFF. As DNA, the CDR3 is TGTGCCAGCGGCCCCCCATTAGAAGCTTTCTTT.

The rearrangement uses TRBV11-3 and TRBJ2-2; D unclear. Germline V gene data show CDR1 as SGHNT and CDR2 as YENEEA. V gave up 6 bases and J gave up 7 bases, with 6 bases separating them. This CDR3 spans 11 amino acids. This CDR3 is CASSPGGELFF. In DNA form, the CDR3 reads TGTGCCAGCAGTCCCGGCGGGGAGCTGTTTTTT.

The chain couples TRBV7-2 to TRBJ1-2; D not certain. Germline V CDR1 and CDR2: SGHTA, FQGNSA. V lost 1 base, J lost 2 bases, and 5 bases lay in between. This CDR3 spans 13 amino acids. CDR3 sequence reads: CASSLDQNYGYTF. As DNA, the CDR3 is TGTGCCAGCAGCTTAGATCAGAACTATGGCTACACCTTC.

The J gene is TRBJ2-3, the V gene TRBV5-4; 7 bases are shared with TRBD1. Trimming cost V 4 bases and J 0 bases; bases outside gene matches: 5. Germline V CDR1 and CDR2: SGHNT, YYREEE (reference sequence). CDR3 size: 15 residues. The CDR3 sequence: CASSPGGTSTDTQYF. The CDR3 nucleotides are TGTGCCAGCAGCCCAGGGGGTACTAGCACAGATACGCAGTATTTT. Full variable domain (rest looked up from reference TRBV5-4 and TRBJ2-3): ETGVTQSPTHLIKTRGQQVTLRCSSQSGHNTVSWYQQALGQGPQFIFQYYREEENGRGNFPPRFSGLQFPNYSSELNVNALELDDSALYLCASSPGGTSTDTQYFGPGTRLTVL.

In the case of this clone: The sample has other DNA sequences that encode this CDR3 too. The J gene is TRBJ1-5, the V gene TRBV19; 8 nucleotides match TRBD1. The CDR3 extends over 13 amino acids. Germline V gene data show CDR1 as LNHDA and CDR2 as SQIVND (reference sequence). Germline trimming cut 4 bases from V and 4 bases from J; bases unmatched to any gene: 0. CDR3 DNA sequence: TGTGCCAGTAGTAACAGGGGGAATCAGCCCCAGCATTTT. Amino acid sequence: CASSNRGNQPQHF.

CDR3: CASSAGGMNNEQFF. As DNA, the CDR3 is TGCGCCAGCAGTGCTGGGGGCATGAACAATGAGCAGTTCTTC. The chain combines TRBV5-1 with TRBJ2-1; D may be TRBD1 (6 bases). CDR1 SGHRS and CDR2 YFSETQ come from the germline V gene. This CDR3 comprises 14 residues. Between the trimmed V and J ends, which lost 5 bases and 5 bases, there was a span of 14 bases. Together with reference TRBV5-1 and TRBJ2-1, the CDR3 gives the full variable domain: KAGVTQTPRYLIKTRGQQVTLSCSPISGHRSVSWYQQTPGQGLQFLFEYFSETQRNKGNFPGRFSGRQFSNSRSEMNVSTLELGDSALYLCASSAGGMNNEQFFGPGTRLTVL.

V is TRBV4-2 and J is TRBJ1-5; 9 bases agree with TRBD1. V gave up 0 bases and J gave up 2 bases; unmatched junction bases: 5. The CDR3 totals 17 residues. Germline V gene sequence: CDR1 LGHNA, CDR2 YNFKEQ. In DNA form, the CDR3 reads TGTGCCAGCAGCCAAGATGACAGGGGGTTCGGCAATCAGCCCCAGCATTTT. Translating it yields CASSQDDRGFGNQPQHF.

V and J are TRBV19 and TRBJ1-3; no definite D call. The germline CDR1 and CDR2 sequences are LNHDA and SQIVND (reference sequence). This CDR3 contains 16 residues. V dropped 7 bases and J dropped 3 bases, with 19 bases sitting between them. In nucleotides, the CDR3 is TGTGCCAGTACGCCCACATGGGAGGTCGATGGAAACACCATATATTTT. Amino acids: CASTPTWEVDGNTIYF.

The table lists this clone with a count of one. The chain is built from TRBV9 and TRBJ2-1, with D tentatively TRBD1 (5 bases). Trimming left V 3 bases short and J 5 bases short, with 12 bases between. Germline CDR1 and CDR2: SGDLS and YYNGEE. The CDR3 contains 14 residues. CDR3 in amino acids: CASSEGVGNNEQFF. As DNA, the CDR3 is TGTGCCAGCAGCGAAGGGGTGGGTAACAATGAGCAGTTCTTC.

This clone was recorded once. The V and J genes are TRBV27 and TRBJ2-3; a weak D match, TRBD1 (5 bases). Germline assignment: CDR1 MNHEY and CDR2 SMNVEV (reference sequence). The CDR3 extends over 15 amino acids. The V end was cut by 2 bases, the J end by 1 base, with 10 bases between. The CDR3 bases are TGTGCCAGCAGTTTAGAAGGGGCCCGCACAGATACGCAGTATTTT. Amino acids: CASSLEGARTDTQYF.

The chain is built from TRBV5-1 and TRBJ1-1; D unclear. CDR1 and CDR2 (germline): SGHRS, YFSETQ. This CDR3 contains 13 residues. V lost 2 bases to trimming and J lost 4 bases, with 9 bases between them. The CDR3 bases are TGCGCCAGCAGCTTCTCTGGGAGCACTGAAGCTTTCTTT. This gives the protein CASSFSGSTEAFF.